This T cell receptor beta chain was observed in a study of blood T cell repertoires in COVID-19. Study as a whole: Specimens from acute and convalescent COVID-19 originated in the United States, Italy and Spain. PBMCs, B-cell-depleted T cells, or T cells provided the cDNA or gDNA that made up the material.

The authors' processing: For nucleated cells, counts were estimated from reference gene primer amplification. TCRdb's table, derived via immunoSEQ multiplex PCR, lists solely in-frame clones and lacks some. That table is the source of V, J and clone size, and D and trimming were worked out from the DNA. The sample holds 40,000 to 50,000 clones, around 84% seen once. The CDR3 has 13 amino acids. Germline V CDR1 and CDR2: MRHNA, SNTAGT. Trimming pared 4 bases from V and 0 bases from J, leaving 5 bases between. The chain couples TRBV6-4 to TRBJ2-3; D is ambiguous. The sample was peripheral blood. The origin of this receptor is a man in his 70s with acute or convalescent COVID-19. The CDR3 is CASSGQSTDTQYF. As DNA, the CDR3 is TGTGCCAGCAGTGGCCAGAGCACAGATACGCAGTATTTT.